These 24 T cell receptor beta chains were sequenced from one sample in a study of blood T cells in healthy people across ages. A second PCR of about 7 to 12 cycles used a sample-barcoded 5' primer and a J-beta primer mix. MiXCR, applied by TCRdb to the 5' RACE reads, yields one record per CDR3 protein. The top ten clones hold approximately 10% of a sample with around 1.5 million distinct CDR3 sequences, about 32% of them seen once. Sequencing was performed on blood. The receptor source for this set is a woman under 40 in good health.

The rearrangement uses TRBV6-1 and TRBJ2-7; TRBD2 aligns across 8 bases. J lost 7 bases, V lost 5 bases, and 10 bases had no gene match. Germline values: CDR1 MNHNS, CDR2 SASEGT. The CDR3 has 14 amino acids. The CDR3 protein is CASSTGLGSGEQYF. DNA for the CDR3: TGTGCCAGCAGTACGGGACTAGGAAGTGGAGAGCAGTACTTC.

At least ten counts were recorded for this clonotype. The V gene is TRBV7-2, the J gene TRBJ2-3; no clear D. CDR3 size: 15 residues. Germline CDR1 SGHTA, CDR2 FQGNSA. Trimming shortened V by 4 bases and J by 0 bases, and 11 bases separated the two germline ends. The CDR3 DNA follows: TGTGCCAGCAGCTCCCAGCCAGCTAGCACAGATACGCAGTATTTT. Translation gives CASSSQPASTDTQYF.

The V call is TRBV4-2, the J call TRBJ1-5, with D uncertain. This CDR3 has 15 amino acids. CDR1 and CDR2 from the germline V gene are LGHNA and YNFKEQ. Trimming shortened V by 0 bases and J by 0 bases, and 6 bases separated the two germline ends. The CDR3 sequence is CASSQDRSSNQPQHF. The CDR3 DNA sequence: TGTGCCAGCAGCCAAGATAGGAGTAGCAATCAGCCCCAGCATTTT.

The chain uses TRBV30 and TRBJ2-3; D remains unclear. This CDR3 contains 14 residues. The V gene's germline CDR1 is GTSNPN and CDR2 SVGIG (reference sequence). V lost 0 bases and J lost 2, with 9 bases in between. As DNA, the CDR3 is TGTGCCTGGAGTGTCTCTGCCAACACAGATACGCAGTATTTT. It codes for CAWSVSANTDTQYF.

This clonotype appeared a few times. The chain has TRBV3-1 and TRBJ1-1; 7 bases fit TRBD1. J was trimmed by 5 bases and V by 7 bases; bases with no gene match: 7. The CDR3 length is 13 residues. The germline gives CDR1 LGHDT, CDR2 YNNKEL (reference sequence). The CDR3 here is CASNTGARTEAFF. The CDR3 region has the DNA TGTGCCAGCAACACAGGGGCTAGGACTGAAGCTTTCTTT.

The chain recombines TRBV12-3 or TRBV12-4 with TRBJ1-4; D uncertain. The CDR3 loop spans 13 amino acids. V was pared by 1 base and J by 8 bases, with 8 bases between. The CDR3 spells CASSLGRVEKLFF. In DNA, the CDR3 is TGTGCCAGCAGTTTAGGTCGGGTCGAAAAACTGTTTTTT.

The gene calls are TRBV28 and TRBJ2-7, with a tentative D call TRBD2 (5 bases). The V end lost 3 bases, the J end lost 2 bases, and 11 bases lay between the germline ends. The CDR3 totals 14 residues. CDR1 and CDR2 from the germline V gene are MDHEN and SYDVKM. The CDR3 DNA follows: TGTGCCAGCAGTTTGCAGAGGAGGACCTACGAGCAGTACTTC. The encoded protein is CASSLQRRTYEQYF.

The chain joins TRBV12-3 or TRBV12-4 to TRBJ2-7, with 7 bases identical to TRBD2. J lost 1 base, V lost 5 bases, and 8 bases had no gene match. There are 15 residues in the CDR3. This CDR3 reads CASSRRRESSYEQYF. CDR3 nucleotides: TGTGCCAGCAGTCGCAGGCGGGAGAGTTCCTACGAGCAGTACTTC.

In this sample, this clonotype turned up many times. This chain links TRBV9 with TRBJ2-1, with D possibly TRBD2 on 8 matching bases. This CDR3 contains 16 residues. Germline lookup yields CDR1 SGDLS and CDR2 YYNGEE. Trimming removed 0 bases at V and 5 bases at J, with 15 bases between. As DNA, the CDR3 is TGTGCCAGCAGCGTAGAGGGGGCGGGACTAGACAATGAGCAGTTCTTC. Its translation: CASSVEGAGLDNEQFF.

The gene calls are TRBV12-3 or TRBV12-4 and TRBJ2-5; possibly TRBD2 for D (5 bases). The CDR3 has 14 residues. Trimming shortened V by 1 base and J by 4 bases, and 10 bases separated the two germline ends. The chain's CDR3 is CASSLGGLPETQYF. For the CDR3, the DNA is TGTGCCAGCAGTTTAGGCGGGTTACCAGAGACCCAGTACTTC.

The chain joins TRBV20-1 to TRBJ2-5, with 10 bases lining up with TRBD2. The J call may be in error: the DNA end matches TRBJ2-7 better. CDR3 length equals 17 residues. Germline V CDR1 and CDR2: DFQATT, SNEGSKA (reference sequence). CDR3 bases: TGCAGTGCTAGAGGTTTTGGAGAACTAGCGGGAACCTACGAGCAGTACTTC. Residues: CSARGFGELAGTYEQYF.

This clonotype has a handful of counts. The gene calls are TRBV9 and TRBJ1-4; 8 nucleotides match TRBD1. The CDR3 runs 15 residues. Per the germline V gene, CDR1 is SGDLS and CDR2 is YYNGEE. V trimming: 3 bases; J trimming: 4 bases; junction bases outside the gene matches: 5. CDR3 region: CASSAGQGLNEKLFF. Here the CDR3 DNA reads TGTGCCAGCAGCGCCGGACAGGGCCTTAATGAAAAACTGTTTTTT.

This clonotype was detected a few times. This chain connects TRBV11-2 to TRBJ1-5; D unclear. Germline-derived CDR1 and CDR2 are SGHAT and FQNNGV. The V gene lost 2 bases and the J gene lost 0 bases, with 8 bases spanning the gap. This CDR3 comprises 15 residues. The CDR3 loop is CASSLYGYSNQPQHF. Written as DNA, the CDR3 is TGTGCCAGCAGCTTATACGGATATAGCAATCAGCCCCAGCATTTT. Combining the CDR3 with reference TRBV11-2 and TRBJ1-5 gives the whole variable domain EAGVAQSPRYKIIEKRQSVAFWCNPISGHATLYWYQQILGQGPKLLIQFQNNGVVDDSQLPKDRFSAERLKGVDSTLKIQPAKLEDSAVYLCASSLYGYSNQPQHFGDGTRLSIL.

This chain connects TRBV20-1 to TRBJ2-5, with 8 bases matching TRBD2. The CDR3 runs to 15 residues. Unmatched junction bases numbered 13, after V lost 5 bases and J lost 5 bases. Germline CDR1 is DFQATT and CDR2 is SNEGSKA (reference sequence). CDR3 bases: TGCAGTGCTTTTCATAGCGGGGTGGTTTTGGAGACCCAGTACTTC. This encodes CSAFHSGVVLETQYF.

This clonotype has more than one count but fewer than ten. The chain combines TRBV9 with TRBJ2-3; 9 bases fit TRBD2. CDR1 and CDR2 from the germline V gene are SGDLS and YYNGEE. This CDR3 contains 16 residues. J lost 1 base, V lost 0 bases, and 3 bases had no gene match. The CDR3 loop reads CASSVVAGGRTDTQYF. In DNA form, the CDR3 reads TGTGCCAGCAGCGTAGTGGCGGGGGGGCGCACAGATACGCAGTATTTT.

There are a few counts of this clonotype. The rearrangement links TRBV27 to TRBJ2-6; possibly TRBD1 or TRBD2 for D (5 bases each). The V gene's germline CDR1 is MNHEY and CDR2 SMNVEV (reference sequence). Trimming shortened V by 3 bases and J by 12 bases, and 15 bases separated the two germline ends. The length of the CDR3 is 14 residues. This CDR3 is CASSLGPQNGVLTF. The CDR3 DNA reads as TGTGCCAGCAGTTTGGGACCGCAAAACGGCGTCCTGACTTTC.

This clonotype came up a few times. The chain carries TRBV29-1 and TRBJ1-1; TRBD1 agrees at 7 bases. The CDR3 totals 12 residues. After removal of 7 bases from V and 5 bases from J, the junction contained 7 bases not matched to a gene. Germline V gene sequence: CDR1 SQVTM, CDR2 ANQGSEA. As DNA, the CDR3 is TGCAGCGCGAGGGGGCTGGAGACTGAAGCTTTCTTT. Its translation: CSARGLETEAFF.

This rearrangement joins TRBV11-2 to TRBJ2-5, with D maybe TRBD2 (7 bases). Germline V CDR1 and CDR2: SGHAT, FQNNGV. There are 15 residues in the CDR3. The V and J ends lost 1 base and 5 bases respectively, with 14 bases between them. The CDR3 loop reads CASSLGSGGLETQYF. The DNA for the CDR3 is TGTGCCAGCAGCTTAGGGTCCGGGGGGCTTGAGACCCAGTACTTC. Combining the CDR3 with reference TRBV11-2 and TRBJ2-5 gives the whole variable domain EAGVAQSPRYKIIEKRQSVAFWCNPISGHATLYWYQQILGQGPKLLIQFQNNGVVDDSQLPKDRFSAERLKGVDSTLKIQPAKLEDSAVYLCASSLGSGGLETQYFGPGTRLLVL.

This clonotype appeared a few times. The V gene is TRBV20-1, the J gene TRBJ1-5; no firm D call. V lost 3 bases to trimming and J lost 5 bases, with 5 bases between them. The germline CDR1 and CDR2 sequences are DFQATT and SNEGSKA (reference sequence). The CDR3 totals 11 residues. CDR3 sequence reads: CSASLDQPQHF. For the CDR3, the DNA is TGCAGTGCTAGTCTGGATCAGCCCCAGCATTTT.

V usage is TRBV7-9 and J usage is TRBJ2-3, with D tentatively TRBD2 (6 bases). This CDR3 comprises 12 residues. Between the trimmed V and J ends, which lost 9 bases and 3 bases, there was a span of 10 bases. Germline CDR1 is SEHNR and CDR2 is FQNEAQ (reference sequence). The CDR3 DNA reads as TGTGCCAGTGATGCGGGGACAGATACGCAGTATTTT. The encoded protein is CASDAGTDTQYF.

The J gene is TRBJ2-7, the V gene TRBV27, with D unresolved. The germline V gene has CDR1 MNHEY and CDR2 SMNVEV (reference sequence). The ends were cut back, 7 bases at V and 2 bases at J, with 18 bases in the middle. The CDR3 has 15 residues. The CDR3 sequence is CASKPSSGGTYEQYF. The CDR3 nucleotides are TGTGCCAGCAAACCCTCCTCTGGCGGAACCTACGAGCAGTACTTC.

In its sample, this clonotype was seen many times. The chain links TRBV20-1 to TRBJ2-1, with 13 bases lining up with TRBD2. This CDR3 comprises 16 residues. Looked up from germline, CDR1 is DFQATT and CDR2 is SNEGSKA (reference sequence). With V trimmed by 2 bases and J by 4 bases, 5 bases remained unmatched. The CDR3 coding sequence is TGCAGTGCTAGACCTTGGACTAGCGGGAGTTACAATGAGCAGTTCTTC. Residues: CSARPWTSGSYNEQFF.

The gene calls are TRBV5-1 and TRBJ2-3; D is unresolved. This CDR3 has 15 residues. The V end was cut by 0 bases, the J end by 4 bases, with 12 bases between. Looked up from germline, CDR1 is SGHRS and CDR2 is YFSETQ. The CDR3 here is CASSLAAGFADTQYF. Here the CDR3 DNA reads TGCGCCAGCAGCTTGGCCGCAGGATTTGCAGATACGCAGTATTTT.

This clonotype has just a few counts. The rearrangement joins TRBV6-5 to TRBJ1-2; D uncertain. The germline gives CDR1 MNHEY, CDR2 SVGAGI. This CDR3 has 13 amino acids. Trimming left V 6 bases short and J 4 bases short, with 12 bases between. The CDR3 coding sequence is TGTGCCAGCAGCTGGGGAATCGGCTATGGCTACACCTTC. This codes for CASSWGIGYGYTF.